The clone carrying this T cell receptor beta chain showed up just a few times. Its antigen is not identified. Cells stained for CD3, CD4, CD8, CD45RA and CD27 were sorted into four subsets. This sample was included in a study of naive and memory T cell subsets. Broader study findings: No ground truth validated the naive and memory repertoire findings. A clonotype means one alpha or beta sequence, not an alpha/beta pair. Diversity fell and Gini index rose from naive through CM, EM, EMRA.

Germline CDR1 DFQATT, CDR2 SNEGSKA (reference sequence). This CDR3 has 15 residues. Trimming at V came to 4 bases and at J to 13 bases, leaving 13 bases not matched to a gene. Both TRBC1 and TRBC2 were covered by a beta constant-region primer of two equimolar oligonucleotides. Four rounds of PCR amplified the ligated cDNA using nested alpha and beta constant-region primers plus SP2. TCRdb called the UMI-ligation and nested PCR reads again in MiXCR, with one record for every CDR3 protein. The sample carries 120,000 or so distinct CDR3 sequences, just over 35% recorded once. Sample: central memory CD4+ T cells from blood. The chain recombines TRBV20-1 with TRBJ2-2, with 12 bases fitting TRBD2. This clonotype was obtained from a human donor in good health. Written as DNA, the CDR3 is TGCAGTGCTATACGGACTAGCGGGACTAAATTGGGGCTGTTTTTT. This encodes CSAIRTSGTKLGLFF.